The clone carrying this TCR beta chain has at least ten counts. The sample comes from a study of spatial heterogeneity in lung cancer. From the 5' RACE reads, TCRdb called clonotypes with MiXCR, one entry per CDR3 protein. The table has about 38,000 distinct CDR3 sequences, 7.5% seen once. Time point reported: sample taken at primary tumor resection. The receptor's source is a male donor with early-stage non-small cell lung cancer. The specimen comprised PBMCs, sampled at surgery.

The CDR3 region is CSAPMGGTSTDTQYF. The CDR3 DNA is TGCAGTGCCCCTATGGGGGGCACTAGCACAGATACGCAGTATTTT. This chain connects TRBV20-1 to TRBJ2-3, with D perhaps TRBD1 or TRBD2 (6 bases each). The germline V gene has CDR1 DFQATT and CDR2 SNEGSKA (reference sequence). Deletions cut 6 bases from V and 0 bases from J, with 16 bases between. CDR3 length: 15 amino acids.